Below are 10 T cell receptor beta chains sequenced from a single sample in a study of beta chain features in type 1 diabetes. The entirety of the isolated RNA underwent reverse transcription, so expressed TCRB transcripts were sequenced. The assay was immunoSEQ multiplex PCR, and TCRdb's table has in-frame clones only and misses some. The table includes 200,000 to 300,000 clones, around 65% detected once. Sequencing used naive CD4+ T cells from blood. These receptor sequences come from a man aged 30 to 39 in good health.

This clone was counted only a few times. This chain joins TRBV29-1 and TRBJ2-1, with D possibly being TRBD1 (5 bases). V dropped 7 bases and J dropped 5 bases, with 15 bases sitting between them. The CDR3 length is 13 residues. Germline V lookup: CDR1 SQVTM, CDR2 ANQGSEA. CDR3 protein: CSAQGPTNNEQFF. DNA for the CDR3: TGCAGCGCTCAGGGTCCGACAAACAATGAGCAGTTCTTC.

The chain joins TRBV7-9 to TRBJ1-1, with 7 bases fitting TRBD1. Germline-derived CDR1 and CDR2 are SEHNR and FQNEAQ (reference sequence). After removal of 5 bases from V and 2 bases from J, the junction contained 17 bases not matched to a gene. The CDR3 is made up of 18 amino acids. CDR3 nucleotide sequence: TGTGCCAGCAGCCGCTTAAGCAGCCGGGGACAGCGAAACACTGAAGCTTTCTTT. This translates into CASSRLSSRGQRNTEAFF.

The chain joins TRBV5-6 to TRBJ1-2; 9 positions match TRBD1. Trimming took 0 bases from V and 4 from J; bases not matched to a gene: 1. The germline gives CDR1 SGHDT, CDR2 YYEEEE. The CDR3 is made up of 14 amino acids. The DNA for the CDR3 is TGTGCCAGCAGCTTGGAGGACAGGGGCTATGGCTACACCTTC. This gives the protein CASSLEDRGYGYTF. The full variable domain, completed using reference TRBV5-6 and TRBJ1-2, is DAGVTQSPTHLIKTRGQQVTLRCSPKSGHDTVSWYQQALGQGPQFIFQYYEEEERQRGNFPDRFSGHQFPNYSSELNVNALLLGDSALYLCASSLEDRGYGYTFGSGTRLTVV.

This rearrangement joins TRBV27 to TRBJ2-3; TRBD2 agrees at 8 bases. The V gene end was trimmed by 6 bases and the J gene end by 4 bases; junction bases not matched to a gene: 15. CDR3 length equals 17 residues. Looked up from germline, CDR1 is MNHEY and CDR2 is SMNVEV (reference sequence). The CDR3 DNA is TGTGCCAGCAGAGCAGGGCTGATTAGGACTAGCTCAGATACGCAGTATTTT. It codes for CASRAGLIRTSSDTQYF.

The genes are TRBV30 and TRBJ1-2; 7 bases align to TRBD1. The CDR3 is 13 residues long. V shed 1 base, J shed 4 bases, and the junction held 3 bases outside the gene matches. Germline V CDR1 and CDR2: GTSNPN, SVGIG (reference sequence). The CDR3 DNA sequence: TGTGCCTGGAGTGACCGGGACAGCTATGGCTACACCTTC. This translates into CAWSDRDSYGYTF.

The V call is TRBV30, the J call TRBJ2-4, with D possibly TRBD2 on 6 matching bases. The CDR3 consists of 17 residues. V lost 4 bases and J lost 0, with 19 bases in between. Germline CDR1 and CDR2: GTSNPN and SVGIG (reference sequence). CDR3 loop: CAWTKRFSGLAKNIQYF. Here the CDR3 DNA reads TGTGCCTGGACCAAGAGATTTAGCGGTCTAGCCAAAAACATTCAGTACTTC.

The sample holds a few counts of this clone. The V call is TRBV9, the J call TRBJ2-1; D is uncertain. The CDR3 consists of 14 residues. The ends were cut back, 0 bases at V and 5 bases at J, with 9 bases in the middle. CDR1 is SGDLS and CDR2 is YYNGEE in the germline V gene. As DNA, the CDR3 is TGTGCCAGCAGCGTAGATCATAGCAACAATGAGCAGTTCTTC. Residues: CASSVDHSNNEQFF.

The V and J genes are TRBV21-1 and TRBJ2-4; no check of the table's D call, TRBD2, against the DNA was made. TRBV21-1 is deemed a pseudogene. The CDR3 totals 18 residues. Here the CDR3 reads CASSKGGSSRKAKNIQYF. The DNA for the CDR3 is TGTGCCAGCAGCAAAGGTGGTAGCTCGAGAAAAGCCAAAAACATTCAGTACTTC.

The rearrangement links TRBV6-5 to TRBJ2-4, with a tentative D call TRBD1 (6 bases). CDR3 size: 15 residues. The V end was cut by 2 bases, the J end by 2 bases, with 10 bases between. Per the germline V gene, CDR1 is MNHEY and CDR2 is SVGAGI. In DNA form, the CDR3 reads TGTGCCAGCAGTTACGTGGGGGCCCCCAAAAACATTCAGTACTTC. It translates to CASSYVGAPKNIQYF.

The chain carries TRBV20-1 and TRBJ2-7; 8 bases align to TRBD2. CDR1 and CDR2 (germline): DFQATT, SNEGSKA (reference sequence). The CDR3 spans 11 residues. With V trimmed by 1 base and J by 7 bases, 0 bases remained unmatched. CDR3 sequence: CSARGGREQYF. The DNA of the CDR3 is TGCAGTGCTAGAGGCGGGAGGGAGCAGTACTTC.